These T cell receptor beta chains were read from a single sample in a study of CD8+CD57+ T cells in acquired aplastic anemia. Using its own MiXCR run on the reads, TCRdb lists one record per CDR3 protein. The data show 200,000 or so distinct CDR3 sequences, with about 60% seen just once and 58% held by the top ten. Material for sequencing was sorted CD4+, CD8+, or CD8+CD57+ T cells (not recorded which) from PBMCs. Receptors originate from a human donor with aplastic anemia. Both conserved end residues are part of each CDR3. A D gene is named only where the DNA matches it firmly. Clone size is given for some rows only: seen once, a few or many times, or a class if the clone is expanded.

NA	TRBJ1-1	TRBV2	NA	CAGSEGVDTEAFF	TGTGCCGGCAGTGAAGGTGTGGACACTGAAGCTTTCTTT
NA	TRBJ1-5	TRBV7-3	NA	CASSFMRNQPQHF	TGTGCCAGCAGCTTTATGAGGAATCAGCCCCAGCATTTT
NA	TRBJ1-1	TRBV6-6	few	CASSYASGGRTEAFF	TGTGCCAGCAGTTACGCTTCCGGGGGCCGCACTGAAGCTTTCTTT
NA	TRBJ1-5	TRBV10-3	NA	CAIGGGEDQPQHF	TGTGCCATCGGGGGAGGTGAAGATCAGCCCCAGCATTTT
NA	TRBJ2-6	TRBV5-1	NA	CGSSLSTGANVLTF	TGCGGCAGCAGCTTGAGTACTGGGGCCAACGTCCTGACTTTC
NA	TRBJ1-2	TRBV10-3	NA	CAISVQENYGYTF	TGTGCCATCAGTGTACAGGAGAACTATGGCTACACCTTC
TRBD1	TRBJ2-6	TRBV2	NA	CASSPTGQSGANVLTF	TGTGCCAGCAGTCCGACAGGGCAATCTGGGGCCAACGTCCTGACTTTC
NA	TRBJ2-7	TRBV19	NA	CASSDARLGYEQYF	TGTGCCAGTAGTGATGCTAGGCTGGGCTACGAGCAGTACTTC
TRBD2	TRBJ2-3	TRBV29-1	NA	CSGIGTSGRTEYF	TGCAGCGGCATCGGGACTAGCGGGAGAACTGAGTATTTT
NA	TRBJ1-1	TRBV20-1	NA	CSARDRGGVDTEAFF	TGCAGTGCTAGAGATAGGGGGGGGGTGGACACTGAAGCTTTCTTT
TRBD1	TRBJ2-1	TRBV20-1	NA	CSAPGQYEQFF	TGCAGTGCCCCGGGACAGTACGAGCAGTTCTTC
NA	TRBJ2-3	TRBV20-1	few	CSARVGGSTDTQYF	TGCAGTGCTAGGGTTGGGGGGAGCACAGATACGCAGTATTTT
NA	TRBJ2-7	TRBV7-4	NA	CASSPPGGAYEQYF	TGTGCCAGCAGCCCCCCTGGTGGGGCCTACGAGCAGTACTTC
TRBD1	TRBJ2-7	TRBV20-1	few	CSARADRADFYEQYF	TGCAGTGCTAGAGCTGACAGGGCGGACTTCTACGAGCAGTACTTC
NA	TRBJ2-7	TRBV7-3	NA	CASSSRASYEQYF	TGTGCCAGCAGCTCCCGAGCTAGCTACGAGCAGTACTTC
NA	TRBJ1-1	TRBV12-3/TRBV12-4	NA	CASSYTGSLTEAFF	TGTGCCAGCAGTTACACCGGCAGTCTCACTGAAGCTTTCTTT
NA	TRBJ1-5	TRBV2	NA	CASSPDSVRGQPQHF	TGTGCCAGCAGTCCAGACAGTGTGAGGGGGCAGCCCCAGCATTTT
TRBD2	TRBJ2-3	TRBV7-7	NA	CASSLGAAGGRTDTQYF	TGTGCTAGCAGCTTGGGGGCCGCGGGGGGCCGCACAGATACGCAGTATTTT
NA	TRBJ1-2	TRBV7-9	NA	CASGESVAGGYTF	TGTGCCAGCGGAGAATCAGTGGCAGGGGGCTACACCTTC
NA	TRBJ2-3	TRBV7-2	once	CASSLRTQRHTQYF	TGTGCCAGCAGCCTTCGGACTCAGAGACATACGCAGTATTTT
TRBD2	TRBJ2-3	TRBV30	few	CALILAGGSGTQYF	TGTGCCTTGATACTAGCGGGGGGATCCGGTACGCAGTATTTT
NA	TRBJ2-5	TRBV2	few	CASTYYGGYQETQYF	TGTGCCAGCACCTACTATGGCGGGTACCAAGAGACCCAGTACTTC
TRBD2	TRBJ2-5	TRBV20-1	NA	CSARGDSGRAMGTQYF	TGCAGTGCTAGGGGAGATAGCGGGAGGGCCATGGGGACCCAGTACTTC
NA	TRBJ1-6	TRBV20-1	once	CSANVVGGPNSPLHF	TGCAGTGCTAACGTGGTCGGGGGTCCTAATTCACCCCTCCACTTT
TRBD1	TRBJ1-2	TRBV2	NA	CASSEGRDRAGYTF	TGTGCCAGCAGTGAAGGAAGGGACAGGGCTGGCTACACCTTC
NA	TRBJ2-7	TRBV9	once	CASSVLGSSYEQYF	TGTGCCAGCAGCGTCCTGGGGAGCTCCTACGAGCAGTACTTC
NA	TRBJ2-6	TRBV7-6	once	CASSHTRAAGANVLTF	TGTGCCAGCAGCCATACCCGCGCGGCTGGGGCCAACGTCCTGACTTTC
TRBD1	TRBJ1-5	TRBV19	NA	CASNSDRGTNQPQHF	TGTGCCAGTAATTCAGACAGGGGGACCAATCAGCCCCAGCATTTT
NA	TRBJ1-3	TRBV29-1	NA	CSIVKARVTGNTIYF	TGCAGCATTGTGAAAGCCAGGGTCACTGGAAACACCATATATTTT
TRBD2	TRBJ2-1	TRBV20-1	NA	CSARGTSGVNEQFF	TGCAGTGCTAGGGGGACTAGCGGGGTTAATGAGCAGTTCTTC
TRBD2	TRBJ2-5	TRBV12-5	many	CASAYRGGGQETQYF	TGTGCTAGTGCCTATCGGGGGGGGGGGCAGGAGACCCAGTACTTC
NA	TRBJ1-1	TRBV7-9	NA	CASSFPRDTEAFF	TGTGCCAGCAGCTTTCCCCGAGACACTGAAGCTTTCTTT
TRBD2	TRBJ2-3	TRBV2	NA	CAGSHSLRTSGYTDTQYF	TGTGCCGGCAGCCACAGTCTTAGGACTAGCGGATACACAGATACGCAGTATTTT